This T cell receptor beta chain was captured in a study of T cells after yellow fever vaccination. Notes on the study in general: Repertoires sorted by FACS could include abundant clonotypes that are contaminants from the bulk population. The study re-detected most primary-vaccination clones after the booster (roughly 96% CD4, roughly 85% CD8).

For TCR, cDNA came from 5'RACE template switching, which added a universal primer site and UMIs. TCRdb redid the calling of the 5' RACE reads with MiXCR, one entry per CDR3 protein. The table has roughly 350,000 distinct CDR3 sequences, 4.1% seen once. Worth noting for this clonotype: What it recognizes is unknown.

Germline CDR1 reads SGDLS; CDR2 reads YYNGEE. The CDR3 runs 13 residues. V was cut by 0 bases and J by 5 bases, with 8 bases left in between. This clonotype originated in a man aged 18 to 29 who received the YFV17D yellow fever vaccine. J is TRBJ1-2 and V is TRBV9; D is unclear. Sequenced here: PBMCs, sampled 5 days after the yellow fever booster vaccination. The CDR3 sequence is CASSVDVGYGYTF. Here the CDR3 DNA reads TGTGCCAGCAGCGTAGACGTAGGGTATGGCTACACCTTC.